The TCR beta chain under discussion was sequenced for a study of OX40 agonist ivuxolimab in advanced cancers. The CDR3 consists of 16 residues. From germline, CDR1 is MNHEY and CDR2 SMNVEV (reference sequence). Trimming left V 5 bases short and J 0 bases short, with 14 bases between. In its sample, this clone was seen once. Sequenced by immunoSEQ multiplex PCR; TCRdb stores in-frame clones only, minus some. Here the sample spans some 21,000 clones, 83% being singletons. The source was CD4+ or CD8+ T cells sorted from blood, collected in a trial of the OX40 agonist ivuxolimab. This TCR came from an adult with an advanced solid tumor such as melanoma, head and neck, liver or kidney cancer. This rearrangement joins TRBV27 to TRBJ2-1; D may be TRBD1 (5 bases). The DNA for the CDR3 is TGTGCCAGCAGTCCGATCTCAGGGAACTCCTACAATGAGCAGTTCTTC. It translates to CASSPISGNSYNEQFF.